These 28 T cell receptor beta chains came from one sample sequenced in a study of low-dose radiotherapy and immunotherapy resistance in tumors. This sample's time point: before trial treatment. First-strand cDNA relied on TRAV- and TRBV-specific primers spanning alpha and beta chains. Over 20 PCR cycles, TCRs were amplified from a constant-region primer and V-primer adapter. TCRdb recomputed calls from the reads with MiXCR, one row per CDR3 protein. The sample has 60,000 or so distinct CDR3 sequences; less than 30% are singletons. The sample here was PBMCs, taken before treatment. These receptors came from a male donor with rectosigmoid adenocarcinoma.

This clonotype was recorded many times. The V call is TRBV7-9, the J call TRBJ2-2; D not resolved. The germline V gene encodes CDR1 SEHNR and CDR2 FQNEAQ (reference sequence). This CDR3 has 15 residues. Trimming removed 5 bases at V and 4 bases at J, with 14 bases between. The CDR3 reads CASSLPYGATGELFF. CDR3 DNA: TGTGCCAGCAGCCTACCTTATGGAGCCACCGGGGAGCTGTTTTTT.

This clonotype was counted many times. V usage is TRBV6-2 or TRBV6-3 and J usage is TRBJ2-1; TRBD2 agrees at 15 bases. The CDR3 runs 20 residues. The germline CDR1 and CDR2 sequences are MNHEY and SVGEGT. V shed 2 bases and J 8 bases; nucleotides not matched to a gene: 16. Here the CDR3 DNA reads TGTGCCAGCAGTTACCCGGGGACTAGCGGGAGGACCACCCTGGGTGATGAGCAGTTCTTC. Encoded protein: CASSYPGTSGRTTLGDEQFF.

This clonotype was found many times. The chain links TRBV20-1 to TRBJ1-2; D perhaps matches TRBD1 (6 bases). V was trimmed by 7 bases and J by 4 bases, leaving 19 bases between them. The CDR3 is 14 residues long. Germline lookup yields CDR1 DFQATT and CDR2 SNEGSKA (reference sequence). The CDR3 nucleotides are TGCAGTGGCCCGCTGGGCAGGGGAAGCTATGGCTACACCTTC. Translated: CSGPLGRGSYGYTF.

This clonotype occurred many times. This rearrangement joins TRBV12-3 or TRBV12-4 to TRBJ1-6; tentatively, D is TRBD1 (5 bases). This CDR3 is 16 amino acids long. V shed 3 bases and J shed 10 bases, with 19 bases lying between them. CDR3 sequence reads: CASSFGSGGVGSPLHF. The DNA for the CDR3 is TGTGCCAGCAGTTTTGGGTCCGGAGGGGTCGGCTCACCCCTCCACTTT.

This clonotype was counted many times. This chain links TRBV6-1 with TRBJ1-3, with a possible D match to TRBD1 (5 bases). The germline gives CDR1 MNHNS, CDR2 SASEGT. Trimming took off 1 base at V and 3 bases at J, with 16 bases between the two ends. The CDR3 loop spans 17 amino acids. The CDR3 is CASSEVAGLGSGNTIYF. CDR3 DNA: TGTGCCAGCAGTGAAGTTGCAGGGCTGGGCAGTGGAAACACCATATATTTT.

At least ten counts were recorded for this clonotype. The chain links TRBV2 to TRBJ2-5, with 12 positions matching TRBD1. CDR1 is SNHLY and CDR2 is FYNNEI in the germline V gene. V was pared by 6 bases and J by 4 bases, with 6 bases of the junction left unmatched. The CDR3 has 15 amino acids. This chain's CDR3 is CASSGTGGFRETQYF. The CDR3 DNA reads TGTGCCAGCAGCGGGACAGGGGGCTTCCGAGAGACCCAGTACTTC.

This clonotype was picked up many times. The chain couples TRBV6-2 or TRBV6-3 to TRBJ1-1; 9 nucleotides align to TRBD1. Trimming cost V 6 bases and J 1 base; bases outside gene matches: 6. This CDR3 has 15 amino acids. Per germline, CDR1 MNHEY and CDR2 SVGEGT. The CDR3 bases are TGTGCCAGCAGGATACAGGGGGCTGGGAACACTGAAGCTTTCTTT. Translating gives CASRIQGAGNTEAFF.

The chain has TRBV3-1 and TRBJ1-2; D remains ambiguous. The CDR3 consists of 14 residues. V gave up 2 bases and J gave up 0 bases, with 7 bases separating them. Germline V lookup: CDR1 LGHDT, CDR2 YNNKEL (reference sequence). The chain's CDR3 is CASSQHRTNYGYTF. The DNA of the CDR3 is TGTGCCAGCAGCCAACACAGAACTAACTATGGCTACACCTTC.

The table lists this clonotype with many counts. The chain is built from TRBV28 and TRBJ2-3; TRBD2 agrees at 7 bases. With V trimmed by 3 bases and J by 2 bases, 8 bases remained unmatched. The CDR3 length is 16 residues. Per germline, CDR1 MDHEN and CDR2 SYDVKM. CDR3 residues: CASSFQGAGLTDTQYF. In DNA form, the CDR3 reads TGTGCCAGCAGTTTTCAAGGAGCGGGGCTCACAGATACGCAGTATTTT.

DNA of the CDR3: TGCAGCGGGGCTGGGACTAGCGGGAGGCTTTACAATGAGCAGTTCTTC. It is translated as CSGAGTSGRLYNEQFF. The chain couples TRBV29-1 to TRBJ2-1; TRBD2 matches at 15 bases. The V and J ends lost 7 bases and 4 bases, in that order; junction bases with no gene match: 8. The germline CDR1 and CDR2 sequences are SQVTM and ANQGSEA. The CDR3 contains 16 residues.

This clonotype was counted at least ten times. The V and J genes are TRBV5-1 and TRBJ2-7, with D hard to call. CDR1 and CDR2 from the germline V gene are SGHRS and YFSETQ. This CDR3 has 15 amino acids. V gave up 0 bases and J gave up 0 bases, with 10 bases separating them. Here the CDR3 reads CASSLVPGASYEQYF. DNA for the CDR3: TGCGCCAGCAGCTTGGTTCCAGGCGCCTCCTACGAGCAGTACTTC. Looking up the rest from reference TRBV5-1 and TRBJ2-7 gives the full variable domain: KAGVTQTPRYLIKTRGQQVTLSCSPISGHRSVSWYQQTPGQGLQFLFEYFSETQRNKGNFPGRFSGRQFSNSRSEMNVSTLELGDSALYLCASSLVPGASYEQYFGPGTRLTVT.

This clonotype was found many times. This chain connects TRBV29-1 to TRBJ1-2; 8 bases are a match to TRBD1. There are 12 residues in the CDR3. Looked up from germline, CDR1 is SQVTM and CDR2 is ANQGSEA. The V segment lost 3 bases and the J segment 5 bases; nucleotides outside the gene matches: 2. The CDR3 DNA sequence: TGCAGCGTTGATAACAGGGGGTATGGCTACACCTTC. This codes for CSVDNRGYGYTF.

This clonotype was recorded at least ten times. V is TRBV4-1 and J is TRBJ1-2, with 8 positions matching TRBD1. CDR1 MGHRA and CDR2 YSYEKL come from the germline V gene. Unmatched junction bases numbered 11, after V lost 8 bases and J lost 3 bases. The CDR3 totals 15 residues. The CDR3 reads CASGIPGGLDYGYTF. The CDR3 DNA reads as TGCGCCAGCGGCATTCCAGGGGGCCTGGACTATGGCTACACCTTC.

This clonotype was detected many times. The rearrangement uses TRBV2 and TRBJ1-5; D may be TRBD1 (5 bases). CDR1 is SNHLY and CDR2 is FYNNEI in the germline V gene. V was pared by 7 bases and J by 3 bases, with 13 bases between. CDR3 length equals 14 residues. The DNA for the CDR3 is TGTGCCAGCACTGCTCAGGGCTCCAATCAGCCCCAGCATTTT. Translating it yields CASTAQGSNQPQHF.

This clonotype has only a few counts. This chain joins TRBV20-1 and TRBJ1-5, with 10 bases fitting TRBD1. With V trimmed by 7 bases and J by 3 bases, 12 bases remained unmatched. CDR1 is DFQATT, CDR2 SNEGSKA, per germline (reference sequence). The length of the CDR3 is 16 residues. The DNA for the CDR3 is TGCAGTGTTCCGGCTCGGGACAGGGGTTCCAATCAGCCCCAGCATTTT. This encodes CSVPARDRGSNQPQHF.

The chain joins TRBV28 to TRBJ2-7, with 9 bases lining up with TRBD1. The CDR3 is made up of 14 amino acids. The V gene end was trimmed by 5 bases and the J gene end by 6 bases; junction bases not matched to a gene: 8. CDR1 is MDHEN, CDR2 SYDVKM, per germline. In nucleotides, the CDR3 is TGTGCCAGCAGTCCGCCGGGACAGGGAGGCGAGCAGTACTTC. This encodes CASSPPGQGGEQYF.

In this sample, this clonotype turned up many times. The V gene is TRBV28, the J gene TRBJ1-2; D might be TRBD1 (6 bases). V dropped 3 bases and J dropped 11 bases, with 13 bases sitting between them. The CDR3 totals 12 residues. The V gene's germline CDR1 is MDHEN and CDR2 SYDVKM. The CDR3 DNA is TGTGCCAGCAGTTTTAGGACAGCTTGGTACACCTTC. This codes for CASSFRTAWYTF.

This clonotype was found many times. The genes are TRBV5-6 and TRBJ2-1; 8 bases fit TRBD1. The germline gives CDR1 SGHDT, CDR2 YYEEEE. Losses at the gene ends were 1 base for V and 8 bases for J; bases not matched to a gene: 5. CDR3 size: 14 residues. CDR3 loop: CASSLKTGVHEQFF. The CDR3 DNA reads TGTGCCAGCAGCTTGAAGACAGGGGTTCATGAGCAGTTCTTC.

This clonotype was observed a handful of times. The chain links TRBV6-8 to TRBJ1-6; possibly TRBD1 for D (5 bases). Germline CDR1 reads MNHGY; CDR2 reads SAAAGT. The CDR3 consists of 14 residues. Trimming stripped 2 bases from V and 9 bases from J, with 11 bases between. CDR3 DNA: TGTGCCAGCAGTTACGATGAGGGGAGTTCACCCCTCCACTTT. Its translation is CASSYDEGSSPLHF.

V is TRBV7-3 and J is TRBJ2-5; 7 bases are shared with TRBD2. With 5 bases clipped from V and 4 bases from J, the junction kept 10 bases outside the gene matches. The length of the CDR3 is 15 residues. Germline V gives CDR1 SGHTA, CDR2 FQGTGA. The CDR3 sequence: CASSPNGGGGETQYF. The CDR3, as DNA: TGTGCCAGCAGCCCCAATGGGGGGGGAGGAGAGACCCAGTACTTC. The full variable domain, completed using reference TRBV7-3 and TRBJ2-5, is GAGVSQTPSNKVTEKGKYVELRCDPISGHTALYWYRQSLGQGPEFLIYFQGTGAADDSGLPNDRFFAVRPEGSVSTLKIQRTERGDSAVYLCASSPNGGGGETQYFGPGTRLLVL.

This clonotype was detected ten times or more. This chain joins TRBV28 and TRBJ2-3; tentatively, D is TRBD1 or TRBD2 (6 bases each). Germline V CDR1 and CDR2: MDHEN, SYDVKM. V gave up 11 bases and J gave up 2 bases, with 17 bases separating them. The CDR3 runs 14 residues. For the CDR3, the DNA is TGTGCCGGTAGGGGGGCGCGGCCCACAGATACGCAGTATTTT. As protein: CAGRGARPTDTQYF. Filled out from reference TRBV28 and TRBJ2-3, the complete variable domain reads DVKVTQSSRYLVKRTGEKVFLECVQDMDHENMFWYRQDPGLGLRLIYFSYDVKMKEKGDIPEGYSVSREKKERFSLILESASTNQTSMYLCAGRGARPTDTQYFGPGTRLTVL.

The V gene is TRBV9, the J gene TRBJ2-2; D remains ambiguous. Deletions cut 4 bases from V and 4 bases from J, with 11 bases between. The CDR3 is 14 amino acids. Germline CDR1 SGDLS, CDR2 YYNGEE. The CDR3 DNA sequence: TGTGCCAGCAGCCTAAGTAAAGCCACCGGGGAGCTGTTTTTT. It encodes CASSLSKATGELFF.

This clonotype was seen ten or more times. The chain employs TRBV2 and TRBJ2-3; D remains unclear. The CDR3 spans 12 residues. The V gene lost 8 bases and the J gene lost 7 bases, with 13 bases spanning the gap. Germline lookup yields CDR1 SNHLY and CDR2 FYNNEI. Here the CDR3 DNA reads TGTGCCAGCGCTCCGAAGGCGTATACGCAGTATTTT. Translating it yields CASAPKAYTQYF.

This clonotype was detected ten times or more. This chain's CDR3 is CASSLGDSGGANEQFF. CDR3 nucleotides: TGTGCCAGCAGCTTAGGGGACAGCGGGGGGGCGAATGAGCAGTTCTTC. The chain uses TRBV11-3 and TRBJ2-1, with 10 bases matching TRBD2. Looked up from germline, CDR1 is SGHNT and CDR2 is YENEEA. Trimming removed 1 base from V and 7 bases from J; junction bases left unmatched: 7. This CDR3 spans 16 amino acids.

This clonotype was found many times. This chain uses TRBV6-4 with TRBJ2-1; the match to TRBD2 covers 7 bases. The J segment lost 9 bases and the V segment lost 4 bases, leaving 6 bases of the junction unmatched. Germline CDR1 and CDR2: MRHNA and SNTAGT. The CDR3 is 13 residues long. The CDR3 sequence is CASSAREEGEQFF. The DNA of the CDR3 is TGTGCCAGCAGTGCCCGGGAGGAAGGTGAGCAGTTCTTC.

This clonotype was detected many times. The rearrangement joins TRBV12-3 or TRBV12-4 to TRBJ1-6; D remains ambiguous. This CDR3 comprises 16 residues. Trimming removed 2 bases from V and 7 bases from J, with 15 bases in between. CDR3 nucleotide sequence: TGTGCCAGCAGTTTAATCGTGGGCAGACTAAATTCACCCCTCCACTTT. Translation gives CASSLIVGRLNSPLHF.

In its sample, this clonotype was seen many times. CDR3 in amino acids: CASSLRGLGLAGQETQYF. As DNA, the CDR3 is TGTGCCAGCAGTTTAAGGGGGCTAGGACTAGCGGGACAAGAGACCCAGTACTTC. This chain joins TRBV12-3 or TRBV12-4 and TRBJ2-5; 12 bases match TRBD2. The CDR3 runs to 18 residues. V dropped 2 bases and J dropped 2; count of bases not matched to a gene: 9.

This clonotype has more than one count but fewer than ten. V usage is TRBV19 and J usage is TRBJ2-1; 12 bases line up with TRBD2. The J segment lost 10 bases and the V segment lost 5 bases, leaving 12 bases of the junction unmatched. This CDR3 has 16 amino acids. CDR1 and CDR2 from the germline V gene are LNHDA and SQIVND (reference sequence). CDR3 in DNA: TGTGCCAGTAGTGGGGCCCTAGCGGGAGGGCGGGGAGAGCAGTTCTTC. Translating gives CASSGALAGGRGEQFF.